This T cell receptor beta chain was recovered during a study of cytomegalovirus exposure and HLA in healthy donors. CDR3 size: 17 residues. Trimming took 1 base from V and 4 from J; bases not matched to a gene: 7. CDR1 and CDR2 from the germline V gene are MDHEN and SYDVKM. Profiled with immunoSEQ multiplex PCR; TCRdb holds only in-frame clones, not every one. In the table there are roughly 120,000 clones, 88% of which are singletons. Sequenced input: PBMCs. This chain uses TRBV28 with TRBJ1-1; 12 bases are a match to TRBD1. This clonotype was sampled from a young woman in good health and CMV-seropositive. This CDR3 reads CASSLLGQGASGTEAFF. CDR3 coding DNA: TGTGCCAGCAGTTTATTGGGACAGGGGGCAAGCGGCACTGAAGCTTTCTTT.